This entry lists 13 T cell receptor beta chains sequenced from one sample in a study of blood T cells in healthy people across ages. Then a second PCR, running about 6 to 12 cycles, was carried out with a sample-barcoded 5' primer and a J-beta primer mix. TCRdb recomputed calls from the 5' RACE reads with MiXCR, one row per CDR3 protein. The sample lists about 590,000 distinct CDR3 sequences, about 30% occurring once. The sequenced sample consisted of blood. The source of these receptors is a woman at least 80 years old in good health.

At least ten counts were recorded for this clonotype. V is TRBV29-1 and J is TRBJ2-7, with D perhaps matching TRBD2 (5 bases). The V end was cut by 3 bases, the J end by 2 bases, with 8 bases between. Germline V CDR1 and CDR2: SQVTM, ANQGSEA. CDR3 length equals 12 residues. CDR3: CSVDPGTYEQYF. CDR3 nucleotides: TGCAGCGTTGACCCGGGAACCTACGAGCAGTACTTC.

Ten or more counts support this clonotype. Sequence at one end of the junction differs from germline and may be a read error. The chain has TRBV6-2 or TRBV6-3 and TRBJ1-5; 8 positions agree with TRBD1. Germline V lookup: CDR1 MNHEY, CDR2 SVGEGT. The CDR3 is 11 amino acids. CDR3 sequence reads: CVTGVNQPQHF. CDR3 DNA sequence: TGCGTGACAGGGGTGAATCAGCCCCAGCATTTT.

This clonotype was seen ten or more times. The chain has TRBV6-6 and TRBJ2-5; 7 nucleotides match TRBD1. The CDR3 totals 14 residues. CDR1 and CDR2 (germline): MNHNY, SVGAGI (reference sequence). Trimming cost V 2 bases and J 4 bases; bases outside gene matches: 4. The chain's CDR3 is CASSYNRGGETQYF. CDR3 DNA: TGTGCCAGCAGTTACAACAGGGGCGGAGAGACCCAGTACTTC.

The chain uses TRBV28 and TRBJ1-1, with 11 bases that match TRBD1. The CDR3 has 18 residues. Germline values: CDR1 MDHEN, CDR2 SYDVKM. The trim removed 8 bases at V and 4 bases at J, leaving 18 bases unmatched. Here the CDR3 DNA reads TGTGCCAGCTCACCTCAGGACAGGGGGCCCGGTGGTGGCACTGAAGCTTTCTTT. Translation gives CASSPQDRGPGGGTEAFF.

Concerning this clonotype: A read error may explain this, as a much larger clone is one base away. For the CDR3, the DNA is TGCGCCAGCAGCTTGGACCGGGGGGCTGAGCAGTACTTC. Translating gives CASSLDRGAEQYF. The genes are TRBV5-1 and TRBJ2-7; TRBD2 might be the D (7 bases). The CDR3 extends over 13 amino acids. Germline V gene sequence: CDR1 SGHRS, CDR2 YFSETQ. Trimming removed 0 bases at V and 7 bases at J, with 11 bases between.

In nucleotides, the CDR3 is TGTGCCACGGCGGGACCGACGAACACCGGGGAGCTGTTTTTT. Its protein is CATAGPTNTGELFF. This rearrangement joins TRBV24-1 to TRBJ2-2; TRBD2 is a possible D gene (6 bases). Germline V gene sequence: CDR1 KGHDR, CDR2 SFDVKD. The CDR3 totals 14 residues. Trimming shortened V by 10 bases and J by 0 bases, and 11 bases separated the two germline ends.

The chain uses TRBV9 and TRBJ1-2; 8 positions agree with TRBD1. V lost 4 bases, J lost 3 bases, and 11 bases stayed unmatched. This CDR3 spans 16 amino acids. Germline lookup yields CDR1 SGDLS and CDR2 YYNGEE. The CDR3 DNA sequence: TGTGCCAGCAGCCCGGGGGCCCGGACAGGGTACTATGGCTACACCTTC. Its translation is CASSPGARTGYYGYTF.

Regarding this clonotype: A much larger clone differs by one base, so this may be a read error. The chain joins TRBV12-3 or TRBV12-4 to TRBJ2-2; D could derive from TRBD1 or TRBD2 (5 bases each). This CDR3 has 15 amino acids. The CDR3 protein is CASSPTALNTGERFF. The CDR3 DNA reads as TGTGCCAGCAGTCCGACAGCCTTGAACACCGGGGAGCGGTTTTTT.

Worth noting for this clonotype: Likely a read error: the CDR3 ends without its conserved phenylalanine or tryptophan. The chain uses TRBV7-9 and TRBJ2-7; D is ambiguous. The DNA matches TRBJ2-5 better at its end, which makes the J call doubtful. The CDR3 has 14 residues. Germline-derived CDR1 and CDR2 are SEHNR and FQNEAQ (reference sequence). The CDR3 reads CASSERATRETQYC. The CDR3 DNA follows: TGTGCCAGCAGCGAGAGAGCGACAAGGGAGACCCAGTACTGC.

This clonotype was seen at least ten times. The J gene is TRBJ2-1, the V gene TRBV12-3 or TRBV12-4; no definite D call. This CDR3 spans 13 amino acids. Trimming left V 5 bases short and J 2 bases short, with 7 bases between. The CDR3 is CASSTVAYNEQFF. CDR3 nucleotides: TGTGCCAGCAGTACAGTGGCCTACAATGAGCAGTTCTTC.

This clonotype has a count of ten or more. This chain links TRBV5-1 with TRBJ2-3; 8 bases are shared with TRBD2. Germline CDR1 and CDR2: SGHRS and YFSETQ. Trimming took 5 bases from V and 2 from J; bases not matched to a gene: 7. The CDR3 is made up of 15 amino acids. This CDR3 reads CASRHPGGPTDTQYF. For the CDR3, the DNA is TGCGCCAGCAGGCATCCGGGGGGGCCCACAGATACGCAGTATTTT.

The V call is TRBV20-1, the J call TRBJ2-7; 7 positions match TRBD2. The germline CDR1 and CDR2 sequences are DFQATT and SNEGSKA (reference sequence). The CDR3 runs to 14 residues. The J segment lost 2 bases and the V segment lost 0 bases, leaving 4 bases of the junction unmatched. In DNA form, the CDR3 reads TGCAGTGCTAGAGATCCAGCGGGAACCTACGAGCAGTACTTC. Its translation is CSARDPAGTYEQYF.

Ten or more counts support this clonotype. The chain couples TRBV6-6 to TRBJ2-5; no reliable D call. This CDR3 comprises 14 residues. Trimming removed 2 bases from V and 4 bases from J, with 11 bases in between. Germline V gene data show CDR1 as MNHNY and CDR2 as SVGAGI (reference sequence). The chain's CDR3 is CASSYNRRRETQYF. The CDR3 DNA reads TGTGCCAGCAGTTACAACCGACGAAGAGAGACCCAGTACTTC.